The clone carrying this T cell receptor beta chain was detected ten times or more. These data come from a study of neurological immune-mediated disorders. Each CDR3 protein gets one entry after TCRdb re-called the 5' RACE reads with MiXCR. The sample has almost 85,000 distinct CDR3 sequences, 2.6% seen once. From germline, CDR1 is SEHNR and CDR2 FQNEAQ (reference sequence). V was clipped by 6 bases and J by 1 base, with 9 bases between them. The CDR3 has 13 residues. Material for sequencing was PBMCs. This sequence was found in a woman in her twenties or thirties with multiple sclerosis. This rearrangement joins TRBV7-9 to TRBJ2-5; D is perhaps TRBD1 (5 bases). The CDR3: CASRLTVQETQYF. The DNA of the CDR3 is TGTGCCAGCAGATTGACAGTCCAAGAGACCCAGTACTTC.